This TCR beta chain came from a study of CD8+CD57+ T cells in acquired aplastic anemia. The wider study: Isolated CD4+ and CD8+ cells, once sorted, yielded DNA averaging 3.2 ug. Roughly 10.8 million reads were obtained on average for healthy donor CD4+ cells.

This CDR3 has 13 amino acids. Germline loops: CDR1 SGHTA, CDR2 FQGNSA. Study outcomes and limitations: Both patients and controls carried the same twenty-nine CD8+ CDR3 sequences. CD8+ Simpson's diversity showed no significant patient-control difference.

With regard to this clonotype: Antigen unknown. One end of the junction is discordant with germline, which a read error may explain.

For CDR3 and TCR beta VDJ profiling, genomic DNA was the template used. TCRdb recomputed calls from the reads with MiXCR, one row per CDR3 protein. This table holds 400,000 to 500,000 distinct CDR3 sequences, 65% to 80% found once. The chain links TRBV7-2 to TRBJ1-2; D unresolved. The sequence was obtained from a human donor in good health, serving as a control. The sequenced material came from sorted CD4+, CD8+, or CD8+CD57+ T cells (not recorded which) from PBMCs. The CDR3 loop reads CASSWEVDYGYSF. In DNA form, the CDR3 reads TGTGCCAGCAGCTGGGAGGTGGACTATGGCTACTCCTTC.